These T cell receptor beta chains were read from a single sample in a study of cytomegalovirus exposure and HLA in healthy donors. Produced via immunoSEQ multiplex PCR; TCRdb's table is partial and in-frame only. The table counts about 100,000 clones; more than 5.5% lies in the top ten. The sequenced sample was PBMCs. These receptors originate from a girl aged 5-17 years in good health and CMV-seropositive. The CDR3 runs from the conserved cysteine through the conserved F or W. The D gene is left open where the match is weak.

cdr3_length: 16
j_call: TRBJ2-1
v_call: TRBV19
d_call: TRBD2
cdr3_aa: CASSTRTSGGGNEQFF
cdr3_nt: TGTGCCAGTAGTACCCGGACTAGCGGGGGTGGCAATGAGCAGTTCTTC

cdr3_length: 15
j_call: TRBJ2-1
v_call: TRBV19
d_call: TRBD2
cdr3_aa: CASSKTSGVFDEQFF
cdr3_nt: TGTGCCAGTAGTAAGACTAGCGGGGTGTTCGATGAGCAGTTCTTC

cdr3_length: 16
j_call: TRBJ2-7
v_call: TRBV5-5
d_call: TRBD2
cdr3_aa: CASSLGLAGLGAEQYF
cdr3_nt: TGTGCCAGCAGCTTAGGACTAGCAGGGTTGGGAGCCGAGCAGTACTTC

cdr3_length: 13
j_call: TRBJ1-2
v_call: TRBV10-3
d_call: TRBD1
cdr3_aa: CAIRPGTENGYTF
cdr3_nt: TGTGCCATCAGGCCCGGGACAGAAAATGGCTACACCTTC

cdr3_length: 16
j_call: TRBJ2-1
v_call: TRBV5-1
d_call: -
cdr3_aa: CASSSNPGSSYNEQFF
cdr3_nt: TGCGCCAGCAGCTCAAACCCGGGGAGCTCCTACAATGAGCAGTTCTTC

cdr3_length: 16
j_call: TRBJ1-2
v_call: TRBV4-1
d_call: -
cdr3_aa: CASSQVEVDRYYGYTF
cdr3_nt: TGCGCCAGCAGCCAAGTAGAAGTAGACAGATACTATGGCTACACCTTC

cdr3_length: 16
j_call: TRBJ2-5
v_call: TRBV9
d_call: TRBD2
cdr3_aa: CASSVGRTSGEETQYF
cdr3_nt: TGTGCCAGCAGCGTAGGACGGACTAGCGGTGAAGAGACCCAGTACTTC

cdr3_length: 13
j_call: TRBJ2-5
v_call: TRBV29-1
d_call: TRBD2
cdr3_aa: CSVEERGQETQYF
cdr3_nt: TGCAGCGTTGAGGAGCGGGGCCAAGAGACCCAGTACTTC

cdr3_length: 15
j_call: TRBJ1-1
v_call: TRBV5-4
d_call: -
cdr3_aa: CASSLAGRDSTEAFF
cdr3_nt: TGTGCCAGCAGCTTGGCCGGGAGAGATAGCACTGAAGCTTTCTTT

cdr3_length: 14
j_call: TRBJ2-2
v_call: TRBV28
d_call: TRBD1
cdr3_aa: CASSQGQGNGELFF
cdr3_nt: TGTGCCAGCAGCCAAGGACAGGGTAACGGGGAGCTGTTTTTT

cdr3_length: 14
j_call: TRBJ2-1
v_call: TRBV6-5
d_call: -
cdr3_aa: CASSYSYGYNEQFF
cdr3_nt: TGTGCCAGCAGTTACTCGTACGGCTACAATGAGCAGTTCTTC

cdr3_length: 16
j_call: TRBJ1-1
v_call: TRBV9
d_call: -
cdr3_aa: CASTGGVNPGNTEAFF
cdr3_nt: TGTGCCAGCACGGGGGGCGTCAATCCTGGGAACACTGAAGCTTTCTTT